The T cell receptor beta chain under discussion was sequenced for a study of T cell responses to AZD1222 COVID-19 vaccine. This CDR3 has 12 amino acids. The germline V gene encodes CDR1 SGHNT and CDR2 YENEEA. Trimming shortened V by 0 bases and J by 7 bases, and 4 bases separated the two germline ends. Study-level results: Baseline seropositives among AZD1222 recipients totaled only 5 to 7. Females outnumbered males among donors, who were mostly white British; clonal diversity was possibly underestimated.

Method: immunoSEQ multiplex PCR; TCRdb's copy keeps in-frame clones and lacks some. The sample lists more than 250,000 clones; 85% to 95% were seen once. A remark on this clone: What it binds is not known.

Specimen: peripheral blood, collected on day 0 of AZD1222 vaccination. This sequence joins TRBV11-3 and TRBJ2-1; unclear D gene. The source of this sequence is an adult in good health. CDR3 loop: CASSLDQNEQFF. CDR3 bases: TGTGCCAGCAGCTTAGATCAGAATGAGCAGTTCTTC.